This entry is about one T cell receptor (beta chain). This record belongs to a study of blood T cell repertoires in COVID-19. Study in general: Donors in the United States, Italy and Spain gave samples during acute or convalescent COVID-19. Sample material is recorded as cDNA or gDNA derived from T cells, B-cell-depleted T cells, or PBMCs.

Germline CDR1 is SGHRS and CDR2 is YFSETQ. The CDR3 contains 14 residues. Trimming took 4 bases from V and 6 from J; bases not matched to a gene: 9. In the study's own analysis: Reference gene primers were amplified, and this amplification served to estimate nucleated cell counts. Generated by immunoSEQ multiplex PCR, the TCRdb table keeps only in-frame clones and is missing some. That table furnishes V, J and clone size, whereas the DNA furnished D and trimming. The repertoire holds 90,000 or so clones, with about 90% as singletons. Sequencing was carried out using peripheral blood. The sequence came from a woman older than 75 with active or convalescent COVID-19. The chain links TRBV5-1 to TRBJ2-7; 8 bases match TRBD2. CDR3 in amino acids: CASSREGAMGEQYF. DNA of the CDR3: TGCGCCAGCAGCCGGGAGGGAGCTATGGGCGAGCAGTACTTC.